This entry lists 18 T cell receptor beta chains sequenced from one sample in a study of T cell responses to AZD1222 COVID-19 vaccine. Profiled with immunoSEQ multiplex PCR; TCRdb holds only in-frame clones, not every one. The table has some 150,000 clones, more than 75% seen once; the top ten hold about a tenth. This sample comprised peripheral blood, obtained 28 days after the second AZD1222 dose. These receptors originate from an adult who received the AZD1222 COVID-19 vaccine.

This chain uses TRBV23-1 with TRBJ2-1; 9 bases agree with TRBD2. TRBV23-1 is designated an ORF whose function remains uncertain. V was pared by 4 bases and J by 8 bases, with 12 bases of the junction left unmatched. This CDR3 spans 16 amino acids. CDR3 in amino acids: CASSRPGLAKIYEQFF. The CDR3 nucleotides are TGCGCCAGCAGTCGTCCGGGACTAGCTAAAATCTATGAGCAGTTCTTC.

This clone is a singleton in its sample. CDR3 protein: CASSVGGAISGANVLTF. The CDR3 coding sequence is TGTGCCAGCAGCGTAGGAGGGGCGATCTCTGGGGCCAACGTCCTGACTTTC. The chain joins TRBV9 to TRBJ2-6; D tentatively reads TRBD1 or TRBD2 (5 bases each). The CDR3 extends over 17 amino acids. The V end lost 0 bases, the J end lost 0 bases, and 10 bases lay between the germline ends. CDR1 SGDLS and CDR2 YYNGEE come from the germline V gene.

The rearrangement uses TRBV5-6 and TRBJ1-5, with D possibly TRBD1 on 5 matching bases. Germline V gene data show CDR1 as SGHDT and CDR2 as YYEEEE. This CDR3 has 14 residues. Between the trimmed V and J ends, which lost 3 bases and 2 bases, there was a span of 9 bases. The CDR3 loop is CASSSGRGNQPQHF. In nucleotides, the CDR3 is TGTGCCAGCAGCTCGGGACGGGGCAATCAGCCCCAGCATTTT.

Worth noting for this clone: Its ends do not fully match the called genes, so a read error is possible. The rearrangement links TRBV24-1 to TRBJ2-4; D perhaps matches TRBD2 (5 bases). This CDR3 is built from 14 residues. Germline CDR1 is KGHDR and CDR2 is SFDVKD. The CDR3 DNA reads TGTGCCACCGGTGAAACTAGTGACAAAAACATTCAGTACTTC. It encodes CATGETSDKNIQYF.

This clone has just a few counts. The gene calls are TRBV2 and TRBJ2-7, with D uncertain. V was clipped by 10 bases and J by 7 bases, with 14 bases between them. Germline CDR1 SNHLY, CDR2 FYNNEI. The CDR3 consists of 11 residues. Here the CDR3 DNA reads TGTGCCATTCAACTTGTGAGGGAGCAGTACTTC. It specifies CAIQLVREQYF.

This chain uses TRBV24-1 with TRBJ1-2, with D maybe TRBD1 (6 bases). The CDR3 consists of 14 residues. Germline CDR1 KGHDR, CDR2 SFDVKD. Trimming stripped 4 bases from V and 2 bases from J, with 10 bases between. Written as DNA, the CDR3 is TGTGCCACCAGTGAGGGACACAACAACTATGGCTACACCTTC. Its translation is CATSEGHNNYGYTF.

The chain couples TRBV5-6 to TRBJ1-3; no clear D. The CDR3 extends over 14 amino acids. V shed 1 base and J shed 4 bases, with 9 bases lying between them. Germline values: CDR1 SGHDT, CDR2 YYEEEE. The CDR3 bases are TGTGCCAGCAGCTTGTGGGCGGCGGGAAACACCATATATTTT. Translation: CASSLWAAGNTIYF.

The V call is TRBV10-3, the J call TRBJ2-3; D possibly corresponds to TRBD1 (8 bases). The germline CDR1 and CDR2 sequences are ENHRY and SYGVKD. The length of the CDR3 is 12 residues. V lost 4 bases to trimming and J lost 11 bases, with 13 bases between them. This chain's CDR3 is CAISVTGGVQYF. The DNA of the CDR3 is TGTGCCATCAGTGTCACAGGGGGGGTGCAGTATTTT.

This clone was observed a handful of times. The V call is TRBV10-3, the J call TRBJ2-3, with a tentative D call TRBD2 (7 bases). Germline V gene lookup returns CDR1 ENHRY and CDR2 SYGVKD. The CDR3 loop spans 16 amino acids. Trimming cost V 7 bases and J 0 bases, with 17 bases left between them. CDR3: CAINRRGGTSTDTQYF. Here the CDR3 DNA reads TGTGCCATCAACAGAAGGGGGGGCACTAGCACAGATACGCAGTATTTT.

The rearrangement links TRBV28 to TRBJ1-2, with a possible D match to TRBD1 (5 bases). V was trimmed by 5 bases and J by 4 bases, leaving 11 bases between them. The length of the CDR3 is 13 residues. Germline V gene lookup returns CDR1 MDHEN and CDR2 SYDVKM. CDR3 nucleotides: TGTGCCAGCAGTAACGAGGGGACCTATGGCTACACCTTC. The encoded protein is CASSNEGTYGYTF.

This chain uses TRBV7-9 with TRBJ1-2; no firm D call. V lost 5 bases to trimming and J lost 4 bases, with 8 bases between them. The CDR3 is 12 residues long. CDR1 and CDR2 from the germline V gene are SEHNR and FQNEAQ (reference sequence). CDR3: CASSPSLYGYTF. The CDR3 nucleotides are TGTGCCAGCAGCCCGTCCCTCTATGGCTACACCTTC. Full variable domain (rest looked up from reference TRBV7-9 and TRBJ1-2): DTGVSQNPRHKITKRGQNVTFRCDPISEHNRLYWYRQTLGQGPEFLTYFQNEAQLEKSRLLSDRFSAERPKGSFSTLEIQRTEQGDSAMYLCASSPSLYGYTFGSGTRLTVV.

The chain joins TRBV4-3 to TRBJ2-5; 7 nucleotides line up with TRBD2. The CDR3 has 15 amino acids. The V gene's germline CDR1 is LGHNA and CDR2 YSLEER. J gave up 5 bases and V 1 base, and 7 bases lay outside the gene matches. The CDR3 DNA sequence: TGCGCCAGCAGCCAAGGGGTGAGGGGAGGGGAGACCCAGTACTTC. Its translation is CASSQGVRGGETQYF.

This chain uses TRBV19 with TRBJ2-7; TRBD1 agrees at 7 bases. The V gene's germline CDR1 is LNHDA and CDR2 SQIVND (reference sequence). With V trimmed by 1 base and J by 6 bases, 6 bases remained unmatched. There are 14 residues in the CDR3. The CDR3 bases are TGTGCCAGTAGTATAGCAAGGGGGCGAGGCGAGCAGTACTTC. Translated, it gives CASSIARGRGEQYF.

The V gene is TRBV5-1, the J gene TRBJ2-1, with TRBD1 matching over 11 bases. The CDR3 has 16 residues. The V and J ends lost 1 base and 4 bases, in that order; junction bases with no gene match: 4. CDR1 and CDR2 from the germline V gene are SGHRS and YFSETQ. In nucleotides, the CDR3 is TGCGCCAGCAGCTTGACGGGGACAGGGGGTTACAATGAGCAGTTCTTC. This sequence encodes CASSLTGTGGYNEQFF.

V usage is TRBV7-9 and J usage is TRBJ1-6; 7 positions agree with TRBD1. The germline V gene has CDR1 SEHNR and CDR2 FQNEAQ (reference sequence). CDR3 length equals 16 residues. The V and J ends lost 1 base and 9 bases, in that order; junction bases with no gene match: 9. In DNA form, the CDR3 reads TGTGCCAGCAGCTTAGTGGGGGGCGCAGGGGGTTCACCCCTCCACTTT. As protein: CASSLVGGAGGSPLHF. The entire variable domain, with the rest obtained from reference TRBV7-9 and TRBJ1-6, is as follows: DTGVSQNPRHKITKRGQNVTFRCDPISEHNRLYWYRQTLGQGPEFLTYFQNEAQLEKSRLLSDRFSAERPKGSFSTLEIQRTEQGDSAMYLCASSLVGGAGGSPLHFGNGTRLTVT.

The V call is TRBV9, the J call TRBJ1-1, with D uncertain. Germline V gene sequence: CDR1 SGDLS, CDR2 YYNGEE. V was shortened by 4 bases and J by 4 bases, with 11 bases between the two germline ends. The CDR3 is made up of 13 amino acids. The CDR3 spells CASSFRPGTEAFF. The CDR3 region has the DNA TGTGCCAGCAGCTTTCGACCAGGCACTGAAGCTTTCTTT.

The chain has TRBV4-2 and TRBJ1-2; no firm D call. The germline CDR1 and CDR2 sequences are LGHNA and YNFKEQ. The CDR3 extends over 15 amino acids. With 0 bases removed from V and 3 bases from J, the gap between germline ends came to 11 bases. CDR3 residues: CASSQEASGYYGYTF. Written as DNA, the CDR3 is TGTGCCAGCAGCCAAGAAGCTTCGGGGTACTATGGCTACACCTTC.

The genes are TRBV13 and TRBJ2-1; D unresolved. CDR1 PRHDT and CDR2 FYEKMQ come from the germline V gene (reference sequence). The ends were cut back, 5 bases at V and 0 bases at J, with 17 bases in the middle. The CDR3 is 17 amino acids. This CDR3 is CASSLDLLSSSYNEQFF. The CDR3 region has the DNA TGTGCCAGCAGCCTAGACCTTCTCTCCAGCTCCTACAATGAGCAGTTCTTC.